What follows is one T cell receptor (beta chain) and its context. Antigen specificity is unknown. Per germline, CDR1 WNHNN and CDR2 SYGVQD (reference sequence). CDR3 length: 15 amino acids. With 6 bases removed from V and 0 bases from J, the gap between germline ends came to 14 bases. ViraFEST used viral peptide pools to expand antigen-specific CD4+ T cells before sequencing. Cultured cells yielded isolated CD4+ T cells after 10 days. Of the BNT162b2 and mRNA-1273 vaccines, participants received two doses of one or the other. Measured with immunoSEQ multiplex PCR; TCRdb has only the in-frame clones, and not every one. The sample includes roughly 27,000 clones, about 74% of them seen just once. The sample belongs to a study of vaccination effects on CD4 cells after COVID-19.

The TCR was taken from a human donor who received a COVID-19 vaccine. The J gene is TRBJ1-1, the V gene TRBV10-1; tentatively, D is TRBD1 (6 bases). The sample in question was CD4+ T cells from PBMCs cultured with HCoV-OC43 spike peptides, obtained after COVID-19 vaccination. Subset noted: HCoV-OC43 spike overlapping peptide pool stimulation. In DNA, the CDR3 is TGCGCCAGCAGAGCATCACAGGGAATGAACACTGAAGCTTTCTTT. It codes for CASRASQGMNTEAFF.